This TCR beta chain was obtained from a study of blood T cell repertoires in COVID-19. Looking at the study overall: From T cells, B-cell-depleted T cells, or PBMCs came the material, which was cDNA or gDNA.

Only in-frame clones appear in the TCRdb table, and some are missing; sequencing was by immunoSEQ multiplex PCR. The table lists around 200,000 clones, approximately 90% of them singletons. The V gene end was trimmed by 6 bases and the J gene end by 0 bases; junction bases not matched to a gene: 13. The CDR3 has 19 residues. CDR1 SNHLY and CDR2 FYNNEI come from the germline V gene. The clonotype comes from a woman aged 25 to 39 who had recovered from COVID-19. The chain joins TRBV2 to TRBJ2-2; TRBD2 aligns across 10 bases. The specimen was PBMCs or T cells enriched from blood (not recorded which). In DNA form, the CDR3 reads TGTGCCAGCAGCTACGTTACTAGCGGGGTATTAGCGAACACCGGGGAGCTGTTTTTT. Amino acids: CASSYVTSGVLANTGELFF. Variable domain in full (rest from reference TRBV2 and TRBJ2-2): EPEVTQTPSHQVTQMGQEVILRCVPISNHLYFYWYRQILGQKVEFLVSFYNNEISEKSEIFDDQFSVERPDGSNFTLKIRSTKLEDSAMYFCASSYVTSGVLANTGELFFGEGSRLTVL.